The source of this TCR beta chain is a study of blood T cells in healthy people across ages. The second PCR ran about 6 to 12 cycles with a sample-barcoded 5' primer and J-beta primers. Tagging of each cDNA molecule was performed by a template-switch adaptor with 12 random nucleotides. TCRdb re-analysed the 5' RACE reads in MiXCR, keeping a single row per CDR3 protein. The sample records fewer than 2 million distinct CDR3 sequences, 30% to 40% being singletons. Isolated PBMCs totaled at least 7 million in each sample. Whole-study results and caveats: It was found that TCR beta diversity correlated strongly with the percentage of naive T cells. Long-lived donors exceeded aged donors in naive CD4+ cells and diversity.

This clonotype occurred a few times. Its specificity is unknown. The trim removed 4 bases at V and 2 bases at J, leaving 9 bases unmatched. The CDR3 is 16 residues long. CDR1 is SGHKS and CDR2 is YYEKEE in the germline V gene (reference sequence). Material: blood. The sequence came from a human donor in good health. The chain joins TRBV5-5 to TRBJ2-1; TRBD2 matches 7 bases. The CDR3 here is CASSLPGSGAYNEQFF. The CDR3 DNA sequence: TGTGCCAGCAGCCTCCCCGGGAGCGGGGCCTACAATGAGCAGTTCTTC. The full variable domain, with the rest looked up from reference TRBV5-5 and TRBJ2-1, is DAGVTQSPTHLIKTRGQQVTLRCSPISGHKSVSWYQQVLGQGPQFIFQYYEKEERGRGNFPDRFSARQFPNYSSELNVNALLLGDSALYLCASSLPGSGAYNEQFFGPGTRLTVL.